Each of the 8 T cell receptor beta chains below was sequenced from the same sample in a study of blood T cell repertoires in COVID-19. Data came from immunoSEQ multiplex PCR; TCRdb stores just in-frame clones and leaves some out. The data contain tens of thousands of clones, 55% to 70% of them seen just once; the ten biggest clones take up about 9.1%. Specimen: peripheral blood. All receptors derive from a woman in her seventies with acute or convalescent COVID-19.

The chain joins TRBV4-3 to TRBJ2-5; no clear D. CDR3 length: 15 amino acids. The V and J ends lost 1 base and 4 bases respectively, with 13 bases between them. Germline CDR1 LGHNA, CDR2 YSLEER. CDR3: CASSQVYHTRETQYF. The CDR3 region has the DNA TGCGCCAGCAGCCAAGTTTACCACACCAGAGAGACCCAGTACTTC.

This chain connects TRBV12-3 or TRBV12-4 to TRBJ2-7; 8 positions match TRBD1. The junction had 3 bases not matched to a gene; V was cut back by 5 bases and J by 3 bases. This CDR3 region has 13 residues. The CDR3 DNA is TGTGCCAGCAGTAAAGGACAGGGCTACGAGCAGTACTTC. Its translation is CASSKGQGYEQYF.

V and J are TRBV10-3 and TRBJ2-1; 12 positions match TRBD2. The junction had 2 bases not matched to a gene; V was cut back by 7 bases and J by 4 bases. This CDR3 contains 14 residues. CDR1 ENHRY and CDR2 SYGVKD come from the germline V gene. The CDR3 is CAIKGTSGYNEQFF. The CDR3 nucleotides read TGTGCCATCAAGGGGACTAGCGGGTACAATGAGCAGTTCTTC.

This rearrangement joins TRBV19 to TRBJ1-5, with TRBD1 matching 9 bases. The CDR3 is 16 amino acids. Germline assignment: CDR1 LNHDA and CDR2 SQIVND (reference sequence). With 4 bases clipped from V and 1 base from J, the junction kept 5 bases outside the gene matches. CDR3 in amino acids: CASSKQGAGSNQPQHF. CDR3 nucleotides: TGTGCCAGTAGTAAACAGGGGGCGGGGAGCAATCAGCCCCAGCATTTT.

This sequence joins TRBV30 and TRBJ2-5; the D gene is possibly TRBD2 (5 bases). Looked up from germline, CDR1 is GTSNPN and CDR2 is SVGIG (reference sequence). CDR3 length equals 14 residues. V was shortened by 0 bases and J by 5 bases, with 13 bases between the two germline ends. The CDR3 loop reads CAWSVGGPSETQYF. In nucleotides, the CDR3 is TGTGCCTGGAGTGTTGGCGGGCCGTCTGAGACCCAGTACTTC.

The chain combines TRBV12-1 with TRBJ2-2; no check of the table's D call, TRBD2, against the DNA was made. TRBV12-1 is tagged as a pseudogene. The CDR3 loop spans 22 amino acids. The CDR3 DNA sequence: TGTGCCAGCAGCTTACTTATTCGTTTAGCGGGAGGGCCGTGTATTCATCCCGGGGAGCTGTTTTTT. This sequence encodes CASSLLIRLAGGPCIHPGELFF.

CDR3: CATGSLSGADTQYF. The CDR3 bases are TGTGCCACCGGGTCGCTATCGGGGGCAGATACGCAGTATTTT. The chain links TRBV6-5 to TRBJ2-3; a possible D gene is TRBD2 (6 bases). Germline CDR1 reads MNHEY; CDR2 reads SVGAGI. Trimming took off 10 bases at V and 4 bases at J, with 18 bases between the two ends. The CDR3 length is 14 residues.

The V and J genes are TRBV4-1 and TRBJ2-5; D remains ambiguous. CDR1 MGHRA and CDR2 YSYEKL come from the germline V gene. The CDR3 length is 13 residues. Trimming removed 4 bases at V and 2 bases at J, with 8 bases between. The CDR3 DNA reads as TGCGCCAGCAGCCTTACAGCACAAGAGACCCAGTACTTC. It translates to CASSLTAQETQYF.